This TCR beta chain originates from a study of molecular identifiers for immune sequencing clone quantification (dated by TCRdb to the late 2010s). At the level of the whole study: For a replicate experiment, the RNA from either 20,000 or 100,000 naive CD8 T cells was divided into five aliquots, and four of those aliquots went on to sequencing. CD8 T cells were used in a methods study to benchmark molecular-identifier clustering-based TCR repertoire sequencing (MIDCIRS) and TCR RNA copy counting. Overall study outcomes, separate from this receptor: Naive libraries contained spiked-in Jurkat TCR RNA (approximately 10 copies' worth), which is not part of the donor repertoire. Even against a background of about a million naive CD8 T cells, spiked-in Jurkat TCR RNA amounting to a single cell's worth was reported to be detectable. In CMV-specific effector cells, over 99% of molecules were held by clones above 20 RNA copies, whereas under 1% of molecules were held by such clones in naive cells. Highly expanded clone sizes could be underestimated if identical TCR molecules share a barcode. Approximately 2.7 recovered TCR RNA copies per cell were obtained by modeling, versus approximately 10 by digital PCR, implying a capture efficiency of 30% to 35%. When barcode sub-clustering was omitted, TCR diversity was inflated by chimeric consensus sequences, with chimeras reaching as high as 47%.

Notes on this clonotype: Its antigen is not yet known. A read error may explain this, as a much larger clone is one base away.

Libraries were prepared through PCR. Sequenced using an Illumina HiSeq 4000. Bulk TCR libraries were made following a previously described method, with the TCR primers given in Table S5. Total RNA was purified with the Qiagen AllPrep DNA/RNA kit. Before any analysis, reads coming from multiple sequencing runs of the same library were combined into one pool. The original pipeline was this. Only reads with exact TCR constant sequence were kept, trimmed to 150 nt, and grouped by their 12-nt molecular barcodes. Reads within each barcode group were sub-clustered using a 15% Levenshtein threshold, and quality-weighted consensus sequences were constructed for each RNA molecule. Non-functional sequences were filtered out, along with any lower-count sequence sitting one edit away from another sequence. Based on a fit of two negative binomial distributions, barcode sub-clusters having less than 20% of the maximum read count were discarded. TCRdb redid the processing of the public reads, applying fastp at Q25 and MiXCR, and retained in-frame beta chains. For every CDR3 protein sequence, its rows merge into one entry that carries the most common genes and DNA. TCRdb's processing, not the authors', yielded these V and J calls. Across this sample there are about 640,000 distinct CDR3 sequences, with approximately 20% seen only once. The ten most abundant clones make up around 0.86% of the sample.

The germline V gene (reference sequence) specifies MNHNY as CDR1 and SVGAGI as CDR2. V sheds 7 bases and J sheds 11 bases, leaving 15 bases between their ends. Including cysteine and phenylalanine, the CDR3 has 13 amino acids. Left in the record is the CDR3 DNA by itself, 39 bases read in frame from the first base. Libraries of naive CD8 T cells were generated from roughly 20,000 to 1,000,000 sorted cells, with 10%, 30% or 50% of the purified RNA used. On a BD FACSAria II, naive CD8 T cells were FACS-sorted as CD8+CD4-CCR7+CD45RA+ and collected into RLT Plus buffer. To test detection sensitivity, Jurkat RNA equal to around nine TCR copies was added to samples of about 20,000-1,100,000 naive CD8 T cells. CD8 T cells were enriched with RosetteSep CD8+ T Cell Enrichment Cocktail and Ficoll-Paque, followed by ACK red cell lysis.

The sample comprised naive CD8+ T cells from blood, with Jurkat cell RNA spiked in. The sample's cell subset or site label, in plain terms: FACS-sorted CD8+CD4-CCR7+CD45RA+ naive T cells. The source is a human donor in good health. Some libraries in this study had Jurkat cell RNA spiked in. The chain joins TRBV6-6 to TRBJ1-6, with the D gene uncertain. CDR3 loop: CASMSGFDPPLHF. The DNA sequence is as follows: TGTGCCAGCATGTCTGGGTTTGATCCACCCCTCCACTTT.